The 9 T cell receptor beta chains presented below share a single source sample, sequenced in a study of blood T cell repertoires in COVID-19. Produced via immunoSEQ multiplex PCR; TCRdb's table is partial and in-frame only. In the table there are roughly 200,000 clones, 85% of which are singletons. The sequencing input was PBMCs or T cells enriched from blood (not recorded which). The receptors shown here come from a man aged 40-49 years who had recovered from COVID-19.

The chain uses TRBV20-1 and TRBJ1-1; D gene ambiguous. Trimming took 6 bases from V and 3 from J, leaving 17 bases between them. The CDR3 loop spans 14 amino acids. CDR1 is DFQATT, CDR2 SNEGSKA, per germline (reference sequence). This chain's CDR3 is CSASPFAAYTEAFF. The DNA of the CDR3 is TGCAGTGCCAGTCCTTTCGCGGCGTACACTGAAGCTTTCTTT.

V and J are TRBV28 and TRBJ1-6, with 7 bases aligning to TRBD1. Losses at the gene ends were 10 bases for V and 8 bases for J; bases not matched to a gene: 14. CDR3 length: 15 amino acids. CDR1 is MDHEN, CDR2 SYDVKM, per germline. CDR3 amino acids: CATTTGQSWYSPLHF. The CDR3 DNA follows: TGTGCCACCACTACGGGACAGTCCTGGTATTCACCCCTCCACTTT.

This rearrangement joins TRBV24-1 to TRBJ2-3, with unresolved D. Trimming pared 0 bases from V and 8 bases from J, leaving 8 bases between. CDR1 is KGHDR and CDR2 is SFDVKD in the germline V gene. The CDR3 covers 13 residues. The CDR3 reads CATSDLVLGTQYF. The CDR3 DNA reads TGTGCCACCAGTGATTTGGTGCTCGGTACGCAGTATTTT.

The chain couples TRBV13 to TRBJ2-7; 9 bases align to TRBD1. The ends lost 6 bases at V and 2 bases at J; junction bases unmatched: 8. The length of the CDR3 is 15 residues. Germline V gene data show CDR1 as PRHDT and CDR2 as FYEKMQ (reference sequence). CDR3 coding DNA: TGTGCCAGCAGGGCCGGGACAGGGCCGACCTACGAGCAGTACTTC. Residues: CASRAGTGPTYEQYF.

The J gene is TRBJ2-5, the V gene TRBV27, with D perhaps TRBD2 (6 bases). There are 14 residues in the CDR3. V was shortened by 6 bases and J by 2 bases, with 13 bases between the two germline ends. Germline V lookup: CDR1 MNHEY, CDR2 SMNVEV (reference sequence). The CDR3 DNA reads as TGTGCCAGCAGGTCACGGGACTTGCAAGAGACCCAGTACTTC. Its protein product is CASRSRDLQETQYF.

Details on this clone: Other DNA sequences in this specimen translate into the identical CDR3. This sequence joins TRBV5-1 and TRBJ1-2, with D unresolved. CDR1 SGHRS and CDR2 YFSETQ come from the germline V gene. V gave up 2 bases and J gave up 3 bases, with 5 bases separating them. The CDR3 has 12 amino acids. CDR3 region: CASSFEDYGYTF. The CDR3 DNA follows: TGCGCCAGCAGCTTTGAGGACTATGGCTACACCTTC.

This chain links TRBV10-3 with TRBJ1-3; 8 nucleotides match TRBD1. V trimming: 4 bases; J trimming: 2 bases; junction bases outside the gene matches: 1. The CDR3 consists of 14 residues. Germline CDR1 is ENHRY and CDR2 is SYGVKD. For the CDR3, the DNA is TGTGCCATCAGTGCGACAGGGGCTGGAAACACCATATATTTT. This gives the protein CAISATGAGNTIYF.

V and J are TRBV6-1 and TRBJ1-5; TRBD1 agrees at 8 bases. Germline trimming cut 6 bases from V and 3 bases from J; bases unmatched to any gene: 7. The CDR3 covers 15 residues. From germline, CDR1 is MNHNS and CDR2 SASEGT. The DNA of the CDR3 is TGTGCCAGCAGCTCCACGGACAGGGACAATCAGCCCCAGCATTTT. Protein: CASSSTDRDNQPQHF.

CDR3 bases: TGCGCCAGCAGCTTCATAGGGGGCGGGATTGAAAAACTGTTTTTT. This gives the protein CASSFIGGGIEKLFF. The chain uses TRBV5-1 and TRBJ1-4; 7 nucleotides match TRBD1. V lost 2 bases and J lost 7; bases outside the gene matches: 8. The CDR3 consists of 15 residues. Germline V lookup: CDR1 SGHRS, CDR2 YFSETQ.